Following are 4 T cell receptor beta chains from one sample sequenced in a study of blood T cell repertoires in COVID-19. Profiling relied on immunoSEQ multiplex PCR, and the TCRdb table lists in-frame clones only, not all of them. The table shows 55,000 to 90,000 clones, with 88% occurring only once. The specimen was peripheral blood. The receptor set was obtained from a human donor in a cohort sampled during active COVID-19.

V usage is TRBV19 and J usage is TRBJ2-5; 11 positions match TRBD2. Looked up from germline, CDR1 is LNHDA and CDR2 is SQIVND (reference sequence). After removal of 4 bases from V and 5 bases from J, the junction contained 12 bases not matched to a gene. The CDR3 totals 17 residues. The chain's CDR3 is CASSSGLAGSSEETQYF. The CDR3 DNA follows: TGTGCCAGTAGTAGCGGACTAGCGGGTTCCTCAGAGGAGACCCAGTACTTC.

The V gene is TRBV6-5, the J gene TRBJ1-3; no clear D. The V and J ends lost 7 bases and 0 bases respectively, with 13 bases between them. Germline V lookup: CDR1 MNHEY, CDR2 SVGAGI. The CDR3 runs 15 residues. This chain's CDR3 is CASKVGSSSGNTIYF. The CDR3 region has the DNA TGTGCCAGCAAAGTCGGGTCGAGCTCTGGAAACACCATATATTTT.

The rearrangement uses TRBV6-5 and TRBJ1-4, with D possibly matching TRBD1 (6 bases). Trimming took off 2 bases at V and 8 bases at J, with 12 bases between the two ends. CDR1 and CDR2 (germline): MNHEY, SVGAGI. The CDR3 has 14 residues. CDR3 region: CASSYAGAGEKLFF. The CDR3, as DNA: TGTGCCAGCAGTTACGCAGGGGCAGGCGAAAAACTGTTTTTT.

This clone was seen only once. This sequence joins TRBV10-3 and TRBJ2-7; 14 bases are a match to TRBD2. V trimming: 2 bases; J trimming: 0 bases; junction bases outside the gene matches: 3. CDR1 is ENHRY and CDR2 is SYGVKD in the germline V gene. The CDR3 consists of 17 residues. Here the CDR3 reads CAISEGTSGRLSYEQYF. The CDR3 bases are TGTGCCATCAGTGAGGGGACTAGCGGGAGACTCTCCTACGAGCAGTACTTC.